This entry concerns a single TCR beta chain. Its cognate antigen is unknown. These data come from a study of T cells in women clearing cervical HPV infection. Whole-study context: Blood came at first lesion visit for cases, post-clearance for controls. Cases' blood sampling followed lesion detection by median about 150 days (90 to 200). Study results and caveats: Each sample's T-cell count was unknown, possibly confounding richness. CIN3+ cases had significantly higher TCR repertoire richness than controls, but evenness did not differ.

Method: immunoSEQ multiplex PCR; TCRdb's copy keeps in-frame clones and lacks some. This listing includes 21,000 or so clones. The specimen sequenced was blood buffy coat. The source of this sequence is a woman aged 18 to 75 with a cervical HPV16 infection that either progressed to CIN3+ or cleared (not recorded which).

The CDR3 reads CATSGTSSADTQYF. The DNA read from the CDR3 is TGTGCCACTTCCGGGACTAGCTCCGCAGATACG. The chain carries TRBV24-1 and TRBJ2-3, with 9 bases matching TRBD2. The CDR3 end falls 3 residues outside the read, so it is completed with the germline J gene. Germline CDR1 is KGHDR and CDR2 is SFDVKD. CDR3 length: 14 amino acids. The trim removed 10 bases at V and 4 bases at J, leaving 8 bases unmatched.